This is a list of T cell receptor beta chains from one sample in a study of blood T cells in healthy people across ages. Each CDR3 protein gets one entry after TCRdb re-called the 5' RACE reads with MiXCR. The repertoire holds hundreds of thousands of distinct CDR3 sequences, with roughly half as singletons. Sequenced input: blood. Every receptor here comes from a woman of 80 years or more in good health. Both conserved end residues are part of each CDR3. The D gene is left open where the match is weak. Size tells how often a clone was seen (once, few, many) or the class of an expanded clone, and some rows leave it out.

abundance: many; v_gene: TRBV14; d_gene: TRBD2; j_gene: TRBJ2-1; CDR3nt: TGTGCCAGCAGCCAAGCGGGGGGAAATGAGCAGTTCTTC; CDR3aa: CASSQAGGNEQFF
abundance: .; v_gene: TRBV7-2; d_gene: TRBD1; j_gene: TRBJ1-1; CDR3nt: TGTGCCAGCAGCGTGCAGGGGGGTGGCACTGAAGCTTTCTTT; CDR3aa: CASSVQGGGTEAFF
abundance: .; v_gene: TRBV6-5; d_gene: TRBD2; j_gene: TRBJ2-3; CDR3nt: TGTGCCAGCAGTTACTTTAGCGGGAGCACAGATACGCAGTATTTT; CDR3aa: CASSYFSGSTDTQYF
abundance: many; v_gene: TRBV18; d_gene: .; j_gene: TRBJ1-4; CDR3nt: TGTGCCAGCTCACCGCATTCTGAAAAACTGTTTTTT; CDR3aa: CASSPHSEKLFF
abundance: many; v_gene: TRBV12-5; d_gene: .; j_gene: TRBJ2-1; CDR3nt: TGTGCTAGTGGTTTGGACAATGAGCAGTTCTTC; CDR3aa: CASGLDNEQFF
abundance: once; v_gene: TRBV20-1; d_gene: .; j_gene: TRBJ2-7; CDR3nt: TGCAGTACTAGTTTGGTGGGAGGTCTCTCCTACGAGCAGTACTTC; CDR3aa: CSTSLVGGLSYEQYF
abundance: .; v_gene: TRBV12-3/TRBV12-4; d_gene: TRBD2; j_gene: TRBJ2-3; CDR3nt: TGTGCCAGCAGCTTCACTAGCGGGGAGGGCACAGATACGCAGTATTTT; CDR3aa: CASSFTSGEGTDTQYF
abundance: few; v_gene: TRBV7-4; d_gene: .; j_gene: TRBJ1-4; CDR3nt: TGTGCCAGCAGCTTAGTGTTCGTTGACAGTATGATTGCAACTAATGAAAAACTGTTTTTT; CDR3aa: CASSLVFVDSMIATNEKLFF
abundance: .; v_gene: TRBV20-1; d_gene: TRBD2; j_gene: TRBJ2-7; CDR3nt: TGCAGTGCTAGTCCGGGGACTAGCGGGACTCTGTGTCACGAGCAGTACTTC; CDR3aa: CSASPGTSGTLCHEQYF
abundance: .; v_gene: TRBV29-1; d_gene: .; j_gene: TRBJ2-3; CDR3nt: TGCAGCGTTGCGGGTGTAGCGGACCGGGGAGATACGCAGTATTTT; CDR3aa: CSVAGVADRGDTQYF
abundance: once; v_gene: TRBV28; d_gene: .; j_gene: TRBJ1-1; CDR3nt: TGTGCCAGCAGCGCCGGGGCCCGAGGGAACACTGAAGCTTTCTTT; CDR3aa: CASSAGARGNTEAFF
abundance: .; v_gene: TRBV7-9; d_gene: TRBD2; j_gene: TRBJ2-1; CDR3nt: TGTGCCAGCAGCTTAAGTCTAGCGGGGTGTGAGCAGTTCTTC; CDR3aa: CASSLSLAGCEQFF
abundance: .; v_gene: TRBV18; d_gene: .; j_gene: TRBJ2-3; CDR3nt: TGTGCCAGCTCACCGGATTCAGGACCCAATACGCAGTATTTT; CDR3aa: CASSPDSGPNTQYF
abundance: many; v_gene: TRBV3-1; d_gene: .; j_gene: TRBJ2-3; CDR3nt: TGTGCCAGCAGCCAATTTCTTTCAGATACGCAGTATTTT; CDR3aa: CASSQFLSDTQYF
abundance: .; v_gene: TRBV7-8; d_gene: TRBD2; j_gene: TRBJ2-7; CDR3nt: TGTGCCAGCAGCCCCCCCGCTAGCGGGAGTTACGAGCAGTACTTC; CDR3aa: CASSPPASGSYEQYF
abundance: .; v_gene: TRBV6-4; d_gene: TRBD1; j_gene: TRBJ2-2; CDR3nt: TGTGCCAGCAGCCGGGACAGAACAACCGGGGAGCTGTTTTTT; CDR3aa: CASSRDRTTGELFF
abundance: .; v_gene: TRBV29-1; d_gene: TRBD1; j_gene: TRBJ2-7; CDR3nt: TGCAGCGTAGGACAGGGATCTAACAGCCCTTACGAGCAGTACTTC; CDR3aa: CSVGQGSNSPYEQYF
abundance: many; v_gene: TRBV27; d_gene: .; j_gene: TRBJ2-3; CDR3nt: TGTGCCAGCAGTTCACCCCCGGCAGATACGCAGTATTTT; CDR3aa: CASSSPPADTQYF
abundance: .; v_gene: TRBV21-1; d_gene: .; j_gene: TRBJ2-5; CDR3nt: TGTGCCAGCAGCAAAGGGACTAGCGGAAGGGAGACCCAGTACTTC; CDR3aa: CASSKGTSGRETQYF
abundance: few; v_gene: TRBV12-3/TRBV12-4; d_gene: .; j_gene: TRBJ1-6; CDR3nt: TGTGCCAGCAGTTTGGGGCAGAGGTCACCCCTCCACTTT; CDR3aa: CASSLGQRSPLHF
abundance: .; v_gene: TRBV4-1; d_gene: .; j_gene: TRBJ1-2; CDR3nt: TGCGCCAGCAGCCAAGCAGGGGCCGGGTATGGCTACACCTTC; CDR3aa: CASSQAGAGYGYTF
abundance: few; v_gene: TRBV9; d_gene: .; j_gene: TRBJ1-1; CDR3nt: TGTGCCAGCAGCGTAGATTTGGGAAGCACTGAAGCTTTCTTT; CDR3aa: CASSVDLGSTEAFF
abundance: many; v_gene: TRBV5-1; d_gene: .; j_gene: TRBJ2-5; CDR3nt: TGCGCCAGCAGCCAACAAGTTCTACAAGAGACCCAGTACTTC; CDR3aa: CASSQQVLQETQYF
abundance: few; v_gene: TRBV18; d_gene: TRBD1; j_gene: TRBJ2-1; CDR3nt: TGTGCCAGCTCACCCTTCCGGTGGGGACAGGGCCCCAATGAGCAGTTCTTC; CDR3aa: CASSPFRWGQGPNEQFF
abundance: .; v_gene: TRBV7-2; d_gene: .; j_gene: TRBJ2-7; CDR3nt: TGTGCCAGCAGCTCCGAGACGGGGTACGAGCAGTACTTC; CDR3aa: CASSSETGYEQYF
abundance: many; v_gene: TRBV24-1; d_gene: .; j_gene: TRBJ2-1; CDR3nt: TGTGCCACCGGAGGGGCACGGGGCCCCTACAATGAGCAGTTCTTC; CDR3aa: CATGGARGPYNEQFF
abundance: .; v_gene: TRBV7-2; d_gene: TRBD2; j_gene: TRBJ2-1; CDR3nt: TGTGCCAGCAGCTTAGAGGGACTAACGAGCGTTGAGCAGTTCTTC; CDR3aa: CASSLEGLTSVEQFF
abundance: .; v_gene: TRBV5-1; d_gene: TRBD2; j_gene: TRBJ2-2; CDR3nt: TGCGCCAGCAGTCCGATTCTAGCGGGGAGCACCGGGGAGCTGTTTTTT; CDR3aa: CASSPILAGSTGELFF
abundance: few; v_gene: TRBV7-2; d_gene: .; j_gene: TRBJ1-6; CDR3nt: TGTGCCAGCAGCGCGGATATCAATTCACCCCTCCACTTT; CDR3aa: CASSADINSPLHF
abundance: many; v_gene: TRBV6-6; d_gene: .; j_gene: TRBJ1-5; CDR3nt: TGTGCCAGCAGTTACTCGAGGGCAGGCAATCAGCCCCAGCATTTT; CDR3aa: CASSYSRAGNQPQHF
abundance: .; v_gene: TRBV6-6; d_gene: .; j_gene: TRBJ2-7; CDR3nt: TGTGCCAGCAGTTTAGGGTCGGCAGGGACCTACGAGCAGTACTTC; CDR3aa: CASSLGSAGTYEQYF
abundance: few; v_gene: TRBV2; d_gene: TRBD1; j_gene: TRBJ1-5; CDR3nt: TGTGCCAGCAGTGAAGACTCAGGGGGGGATCAGCCCCAGCATTTT; CDR3aa: CASSEDSGGDQPQHF
abundance: few; v_gene: TRBV19; d_gene: .; j_gene: TRBJ2-2; CDR3nt: TGTGCCACCGGGACCCAAGGTGGCACCGGGGAGCTGTTTTTT; CDR3aa: CATGTQGGTGELFF
abundance: few; v_gene: TRBV2; d_gene: TRBD2; j_gene: TRBJ2-1; CDR3nt: TGTGCCAGTTCTACTAGCGGGGGGGCCCATGAGCAGTTCTTC; CDR3aa: CASSTSGGAHEQFF
abundance: .; v_gene: TRBV28; d_gene: .; j_gene: TRBJ1-6; CDR3nt: TGTGCCAGCAGTTCACCTTACAGAAATTCACCCCTCCACTTT; CDR3aa: CASSSPYRNSPLHF
abundance: .; v_gene: TRBV24-1; d_gene: .; j_gene: TRBJ1-4; CDR3nt: TGTGCCACCAGTGATTCCCGAGGTGGAACTAATGAAAAACTGTTTTTT; CDR3aa: CATSDSRGGTNEKLFF
abundance: many; v_gene: TRBV5-6; d_gene: .; j_gene: TRBJ2-3; CDR3nt: TGTGCCAGCAGCTTGGCGCGGTACCGGCCAGATACGCAGTATTTT; CDR3aa: CASSLARYRPDTQYF
abundance: .; v_gene: TRBV5-4; d_gene: TRBD1; j_gene: TRBJ1-4; CDR3nt: TGTGCCAGCAGCACCAGACAGGGGAGGGAAGAAAAACTGTTTTTT; CDR3aa: CASSTRQGREEKLFF
abundance: .; v_gene: TRBV6-6; d_gene: TRBD2; j_gene: TRBJ2-2; CDR3nt: TGTGCCACGGTAGCGGGGGGCACCGGGGAGCTGTTTTTT; CDR3aa: CATVAGGTGELFF
abundance: once; v_gene: TRBV4-1; d_gene: .; j_gene: TRBJ2-7; CDR3nt: TGCGCCAGCAGCCAAGATCAAGAGAATGAGCAGTACTTC; CDR3aa: CASSQDQENEQYF
abundance: .; v_gene: TRBV2; d_gene: .; j_gene: TRBJ2-1; CDR3nt: TGTGCCAGCCAACTAGTACAATACAATGAGCAGTTCTTC; CDR3aa: CASQLVQYNEQFF
abundance: .; v_gene: TRBV3-1; d_gene: .; j_gene: TRBJ2-3; CDR3nt: TGTGCCAGCAACCAAAGGGGAGCGGATACGCAGAATTTT; CDR3aa: CASNQRGADTQNF
abundance: .; v_gene: TRBV24-1; d_gene: .; j_gene: TRBJ2-7; CDR3nt: TGTGCCACCAGTGATGGGGGGCTCTACGAGCAGTACTTC; CDR3aa: CATSDGGLYEQYF